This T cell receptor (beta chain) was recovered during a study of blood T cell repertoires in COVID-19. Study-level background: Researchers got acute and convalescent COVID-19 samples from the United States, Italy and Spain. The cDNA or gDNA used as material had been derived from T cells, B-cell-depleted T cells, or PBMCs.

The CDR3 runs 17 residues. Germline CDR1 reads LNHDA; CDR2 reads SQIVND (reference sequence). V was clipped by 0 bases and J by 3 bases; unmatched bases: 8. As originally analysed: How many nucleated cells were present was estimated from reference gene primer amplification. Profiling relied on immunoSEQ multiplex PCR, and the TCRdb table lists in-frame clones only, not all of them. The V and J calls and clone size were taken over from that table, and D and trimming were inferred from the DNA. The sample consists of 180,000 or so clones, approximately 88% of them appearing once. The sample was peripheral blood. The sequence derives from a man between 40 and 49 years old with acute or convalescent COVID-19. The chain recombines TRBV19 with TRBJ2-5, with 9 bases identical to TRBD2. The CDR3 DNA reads TGTGCCAGTAGTATAGATTCGGAGCGGGGGGCGAAAGAGACCCAGTACTTC. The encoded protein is CASSIDSERGAKETQYF.